A single sample is the source of the 9 T cell receptor beta chains below, sequenced in a study of T cell changes during pregnancy in multiple sclerosis. Method: immunoSEQ multiplex PCR; TCRdb's copy keeps in-frame clones and lacks some. The profile shows about 26,000 clones, 89% of them singletons. Here the sequenced sample was CD8+ T cells from peripheral blood mononuclear cells, taken in the second trimester of pregnancy. Every receptor here comes from a female donor with multiple sclerosis, enrolled in a pregnancy study.

The rearrangement uses TRBV29-1 and TRBJ1-1; D is perhaps TRBD1 (5 bases). The V end lost 0 bases, the J end lost 1 base, and 15 bases lay between the germline ends. From germline, CDR1 is SQVTM and CDR2 ANQGSEA. The CDR3 runs to 16 residues. The CDR3 spells CSVEDWSWGPNTEAFF. DNA of the CDR3: TGCAGCGTTGAAGATTGGTCGTGGGGCCCGAACACTGAAGCTTTCTTT.

V is TRBV28 and J is TRBJ2-3; no clear D gene. V was clipped by 5 bases and J by 6 bases, with 12 bases between them. The CDR3 is 13 amino acids. CDR1 and CDR2 (germline): MDHEN, SYDVKM. In DNA form, the CDR3 reads TGTGCCAGCAGTCCCCTAGTAACTGATACGCAGTATTTT. It encodes CASSPLVTDTQYF.

The rearrangement links TRBV28 to TRBJ1-2; 7 nucleotides line up with TRBD1. CDR1 MDHEN and CDR2 SYDVKM come from the germline V gene. This CDR3 spans 13 amino acids. V was clipped by 8 bases and J by 0 bases; unmatched bases: 3. The CDR3 DNA follows: TGTGCCAGCCAGGGACAGCCTAACTATGGCTACACCTTC. This gives the protein CASQGQPNYGYTF.

V gene TRBV4-1 combines with J gene TRBJ2-1, with 10 bases identical to TRBD2. Germline V gene data show CDR1 as MGHRA and CDR2 as YSYEKL. V was pared by 0 bases and J by 0 bases, with 5 bases of the junction left unmatched. CDR3 length: 18 amino acids. The CDR3 region is CASSQEELAGDSYNEQFF. CDR3 sequence (DNA): TGCGCCAGCAGCCAAGAGGAGCTAGCGGGAGACTCCTACAATGAGCAGTTCTTC.

The rearrangement uses TRBV6-4 and TRBJ2-1, with 14 nucleotides matching TRBD2. From germline, CDR1 is MRHNA and CDR2 SNTAGT. Losses at the gene ends were 6 bases for V and 7 bases for J; bases not matched to a gene: 8. The length of the CDR3 is 16 residues. The CDR3, as DNA: TGTGCCAGCAGCCCAAGGACTAGCGGGAGGTTTAATGAGCAGTTCTTC. Its protein product is CASSPRTSGRFNEQFF.

This clone has more than one count but fewer than ten. This chain connects TRBV6-1 to TRBJ2-7; 14 bases align to TRBD2. This CDR3 region has 15 residues. Germline CDR1 is MNHNS and CDR2 is SASEGT. V was clipped by 5 bases and J by 4 bases; unmatched bases: 4. The chain's CDR3 is CASSSGTSGSYEQYF. The CDR3 DNA reads as TGTGCCAGCAGTTCCGGGACTAGCGGGAGTTACGAGCAGTACTTC.

The chain couples TRBV4-1 to TRBJ2-5; D possibly corresponds to TRBD1 (6 bases). Germline loops: CDR1 MGHRA, CDR2 YSYEKL. This CDR3 has 13 amino acids. Trimming removed 10 bases at V and 5 bases at J, with 17 bases between. CDR3 DNA sequence: TGCGCCACGCAGGGGTCGGTAGGCGAGACCCAGTACTTC. As protein: CATQGSVGETQYF.

The chain employs TRBV4-3 and TRBJ2-2; TRBD1 matches at 8 bases. This CDR3 comprises 15 residues. After removal of 1 base from V and 6 bases from J, the junction contained 4 bases not matched to a gene. The germline V gene encodes CDR1 LGHNA and CDR2 YSLEER. In nucleotides, the CDR3 is TGCGCCAGCAGCCAAGTGTGGACAGGGCCCGGGGAGCTGTTTTTT. Protein: CASSQVWTGPGELFF.

In its sample, this clone was seen a few times. The chain recombines TRBV7-6 with TRBJ2-3; a weak D match, TRBD2 (6 bases). CDR1 and CDR2 (germline): SGHVS, FNYEAQ. The CDR3 consists of 15 residues. The V and J ends lost 5 bases and 0 bases respectively, with 12 bases between them. The CDR3 protein is CASSAGLRSTDTQYF. The DNA for the CDR3 is TGTGCCAGCAGCGCGGGACTTAGAAGCACAGATACGCAGTATTTT. The variable domain in full, completed from reference TRBV7-6 and TRBJ2-3, reads GAGVSQSPRYKVTKRGQDVALRCDPISGHVSLYWYRQALGQGPEFLTYFNYEAQQDKSGLPNDRFSAERPEGSISTLTIQRTEQRDSAMYRCASSAGLRSTDTQYFGPGTRLTVL.